Listed here are 25 T cell receptor beta chains from one sample, sequenced in a study of blood T cells in healthy people across ages. A J-beta primer mix and a sample-barcoded 5' primer were used in a second PCR of about 7 to 12 cycles. In TCRdb, the 5' RACE reads were re-called with MiXCR into one record per CDR3 protein. The repertoire has 780,000 or so distinct CDR3 sequences, roughly 50% of them found once; the top ten carry around a quarter. Sequencing input: blood. The receptors derive from a middle-aged man in good health.

The table lists this clonotype with a few counts. The V gene is TRBV7-3, the J gene TRBJ2-7, with D perhaps matching TRBD1 (6 bases). CDR1 and CDR2 (germline): SGHTA, FQGTGA. V lost 5 bases and J lost 3, with 14 bases in between. The CDR3 is 14 residues long. The CDR3 loop is CASSVGGPGYEQYF. The CDR3 bases are TGTGCCAGCAGCGTAGGGGGTCCGGGCTACGAGCAGTACTTC.

The chain employs TRBV25-1 and TRBJ2-7; no clear D. Trimming left V 6 bases short and J 0 bases short, with 12 bases between. The germline V gene encodes CDR1 MGHDK and CDR2 SYGVNS. CDR3 size: 14 residues. The CDR3 sequence: CASSQEDGSYEQYF. Here the CDR3 DNA reads TGTGCCAGCAGCCAAGAAGACGGCTCCTACGAGCAGTACTTC.

A single count supports this clonotype. J is TRBJ2-3 and V is TRBV28; TRBD2 agrees at 8 bases. Germline V lookup: CDR1 MDHEN, CDR2 SYDVKM. The ends lost 2 bases at V and 0 bases at J; junction bases unmatched: 4. The CDR3 is 16 amino acids. CDR3 sequence (DNA): TGTGCCAGCAGTTTACCTAGCGGGCTTAGCACAGATACGCAGTATTTT. Protein sequence: CASSLPSGLSTDTQYF.

This rearrangement joins TRBV27 to TRBJ1-5; possibly TRBD1 for D (6 bases). The germline CDR1 and CDR2 sequences are MNHEY and SMNVEV (reference sequence). Trimming pared 3 bases from V and 10 bases from J, leaving 13 bases between. This CDR3 has 13 amino acids. The CDR3 here is CASSFDRTIPQHF. In nucleotides, the CDR3 is TGTGCCAGCAGTTTCGACAGGACCATCCCCCAGCATTTT.

A single count supports this clonotype. V usage is TRBV12-3 or TRBV12-4 and J usage is TRBJ2-7, with a tentative D call TRBD2 (5 bases). V lost 6 bases and J 3 bases, leaving 9 bases between the germline ends. This CDR3 has 12 amino acids. The CDR3: CASSRLFYEQYF. CDR3 nucleotides: TGTGCCAGCAGCAGACTATTCTACGAGCAGTACTTC.

The chain combines TRBV7-9 with TRBJ2-1, with 10 bases lining up with TRBD2. Unmatched junction bases numbered 3, after V lost 2 bases and J lost 8 bases. Germline lookup yields CDR1 SEHNR and CDR2 FQNEAQ (reference sequence). This CDR3 is 14 amino acids long. CDR3 sequence reads: CASSLLGTSDEQFF. CDR3 bases: TGTGCCAGCAGCTTATTGGGGACTAGCGATGAGCAGTTCTTC.

This clonotype was counted only a few times. The chain couples TRBV20-1 to TRBJ1-4; TRBD1 aligns across 9 bases. With V trimmed by 4 bases and J by 7 bases, 4 bases remained unmatched. The germline V gene encodes CDR1 DFQATT and CDR2 SNEGSKA (reference sequence). The CDR3 runs 13 residues. The CDR3 DNA follows: TGCAGTGCTATGGGACAGGGAGGTGAAAAACTGTTTTTT. It yields the protein CSAMGQGGEKLFF.

CDR3 region: CSAKNLETQYF. The CDR3, as DNA: TGCAGTGCTAAGAATTTAGAGACCCAGTACTTC. The chain recombines TRBV20-1 with TRBJ2-5; D is undetermined. V was shortened by 4 bases and J by 4 bases, with 7 bases between the two germline ends. The germline V gene has CDR1 DFQATT and CDR2 SNEGSKA (reference sequence). The CDR3 consists of 11 residues.

V and J are TRBV4-2 and TRBJ1-4; D is ambiguous. Trimming left V 4 bases short and J 4 bases short, with 10 bases between. This CDR3 is built from 14 residues. The V gene's germline CDR1 is LGHNA and CDR2 YNFKEQ. CDR3 DNA: TGTGCCAGCAGCCTACAGAACAATAATGAAAAACTGTTTTTT. Encoded protein: CASSLQNNNEKLFF.

This clonotype was recorded once. The chain combines TRBV7-3 with TRBJ2-1; D tentatively fits TRBD1 or TRBD2 (5 bases each). CDR1 and CDR2 from the germline V gene are SGHTA and FQGTGA. This CDR3 contains 16 residues. V was cut by 4 bases and J by 7 bases, with 20 bases left in between. CDR3 region: CASSSSAGGILNEQFF. In nucleotides, the CDR3 is TGTGCCAGCAGCTCTTCCGCTGGGGGTATCTTGAATGAGCAGTTCTTC.

This clonotype has just one count. This rearrangement joins TRBV7-9 to TRBJ1-4; 11 nucleotides agree with TRBD1. With 5 bases clipped from V and 0 bases from J, the junction kept 5 bases outside the gene matches. This CDR3 has 17 amino acids. From germline, CDR1 is SEHNR and CDR2 FQNEAQ (reference sequence). CDR3: CASSPGTGGTTNEKLFF. CDR3 DNA: TGTGCCAGCAGCCCTGGGACAGGGGGAACAACTAATGAAAAACTGTTTTTT.

The chain is built from TRBV11-3 and TRBJ2-7; no firm D call. Germline V gene data show CDR1 as SGHNT and CDR2 as YENEEA. The CDR3 extends over 12 amino acids. V lost 4 bases and J 7 bases, leaving 11 bases between the germline ends. Here the CDR3 reads CASSSGWYEQYF. CDR3 nucleotide sequence: TGTGCCAGCAGCTCCGGCTGGTATGAGCAGTACTTC.

This chain joins TRBV12-3 or TRBV12-4 and TRBJ2-6; no firm D call. Trimming stripped 1 base from V and 12 bases from J, with 4 bases between. This CDR3 comprises 11 residues. DNA of the CDR3: TGTGCCAGCAGTTTAGTCGGCGTCCTGACTTTC. Its protein product is CASSLVGVLTF.

This clonotype was picked up many times. The gene calls are TRBV28 and TRBJ2-7; TRBD1 matches 10 bases. V shed 5 bases and J 0 bases; nucleotides not matched to a gene: 4. This CDR3 spans 15 amino acids. Germline lookup yields CDR1 MDHEN and CDR2 SYDVKM. The CDR3 sequence: CASSTGQGSSYEQYF. DNA of the CDR3: TGTGCCAGCAGTACGGGACAGGGGAGCTCCTACGAGCAGTACTTC.

The genes are TRBV10-3 and TRBJ2-3; D gene unclear. This CDR3 region has 15 residues. The V end was cut by 0 bases, the J end by 4 bases, with 11 bases between. The germline V gene encodes CDR1 ENHRY and CDR2 SYGVKD. The CDR3 coding sequence is TGTGCCATCAGTGAGTCAGGTGGAGACCCAGATACGCAGTATTTT. The encoded protein is CAISESGGDPDTQYF.

The table lists this clonotype with a few counts. The rearrangement links TRBV6-2 or TRBV6-3 to TRBJ2-3; TRBD2 matches 10 bases. J was trimmed by 5 bases and V by 4 bases; bases with no gene match: 9. Germline CDR1 and CDR2: MNHEY and SVGEGT. The CDR3 length is 16 residues. CDR3 in DNA: TGTGCCAGCAGTTCCGGGACTAGCGCATATGAAGATACGCAGTATTTT. Translation gives CASSSGTSAYEDTQYF.

The CDR3 reads CASSLSGQERYF. CDR3 DNA: TGTGCCAGCAGTTTATCGGGACAGGAGCGGTACTTC. This chain links TRBV13 with TRBJ2-4; 8 nucleotides line up with TRBD1. This CDR3 contains 12 residues. CDR1 is PRHDT and CDR2 is FYEKMQ in the germline V gene (reference sequence). The V segment lost 6 bases and the J segment 15 bases; nucleotides outside the gene matches: 10.

This clonotype appeared a few times. The J gene is TRBJ2-3, the V gene TRBV7-9, with a tentative D call TRBD1 (7 bases). This CDR3 contains 14 residues. CDR1 is SEHNR and CDR2 is FQNEAQ in the germline V gene (reference sequence). V dropped 3 bases and J dropped 9 bases, with 16 bases sitting between them. The CDR3 sequence is CASSFSIPGGTQYF. As DNA, the CDR3 is TGTGCCAGCAGCTTTTCGATCCCAGGGGGGACGCAGTATTTT. The full variable domain, completed using reference TRBV7-9 and TRBJ2-3, is DTGVSQNPRHKITKRGQNVTFRCDPISEHNRLYWYRQTLGQGPEFLTYFQNEAQLEKSRLLSDRFSAERPKGSFSTLEIQRTEQGDSAMYLCASSFSIPGGTQYFGPGTRLTVL.

The rearrangement joins TRBV12-3 or TRBV12-4 to TRBJ1-2; a weak D match, TRBD1 (6 bases). V lost 5 bases to trimming and J lost 10 bases, with 20 bases between them. The CDR3 totals 14 residues. The CDR3 spells CASSRQAIRAFYTF. The CDR3 DNA reads TGTGCCAGCAGTCGACAGGCCATCCGCGCGTTCTACACCTTC.

The chain combines TRBV29-1 with TRBJ2-1; D remains ambiguous. The CDR3 is 11 residues long. Looked up from germline, CDR1 is SQVTM and CDR2 is ANQGSEA. V lost 6 bases and J 14 bases, leaving 17 bases between the germline ends. CDR3 amino acids: CSVRPNSQEFF. CDR3 DNA sequence: TGCAGCGTGAGACCTAACAGTCAAGAGTTCTTC.

The rearrangement uses TRBV20-1 and TRBJ2-5; a possible D gene is TRBD1 (6 bases). Germline V gene data show CDR1 as DFQATT and CDR2 as SNEGSKA (reference sequence). This CDR3 spans 11 amino acids. CDR3 protein: CSAQGSETQYF. CDR3 coding DNA: TGCAGCGCCCAGGGGTCTGAGACCCAGTACTTC.

The chain joins TRBV11-2 to TRBJ2-6, with D possibly TRBD2 on 6 matching bases. Deletions cut 6 bases from V and 0 bases from J, with 18 bases between. The CDR3 length is 18 residues. Germline-derived CDR1 and CDR2 are SGHAT and FQNNGV. The CDR3 DNA is TGTGCCAGCAGACCAACGGGAGACACCTACTCTGGGGCCAACGTCCTGACTTTC. Its protein is CASRPTGDTYSGANVLTF.

The V call is TRBV18, the J call TRBJ2-3; 8 bases line up with TRBD1. The CDR3 has 14 amino acids. V shed 6 bases and J 2 bases; nucleotides not matched to a gene: 4. Per the germline V gene, CDR1 is KGHSH and CDR2 is LQKENI. CDR3 loop: CASSRTGPTDTQYF. CDR3 DNA: TGTGCCAGCTCCAGGACAGGGCCCACAGATACGCAGTATTTT. Supplemented by reference TRBV18 and TRBJ2-3, the full variable domain reads NAGVMQNPRHLVRRRGQEARLRCSPMKGHSHVYWYRQLPEEGLKFMVYLQKENIIDESGMPKERFSAEFPKEGPSILRIQQVVRGDSAAYFCASSRTGPTDTQYFGPGTRLTVL.

This clonotype came up a few times. V is TRBV7-6 and J is TRBJ2-4; D is undetermined. Judging by the DNA end, TRBJ2-7 fits better; the J call may be wrong. Germline V gene data show CDR1 as SGHVS and CDR2 as FNYEAQ. CDR3 length: 13 amino acids. The CDR3 protein is CASSLELAAEQYF. CDR3 DNA sequence: TGTGCCAGCAGCTTAGAGTTGGCGGCCGAGCAGTACTTC.

This clonotype was seen a few times. The chain combines TRBV7-2 with TRBJ2-3, with 11 bases matching TRBD2. This CDR3 has 16 amino acids. Losses at the gene ends were 5 bases for V and 8 bases for J; bases not matched to a gene: 12. Germline lookup yields CDR1 SGHTA and CDR2 FQGNSA. The CDR3, as DNA: TGTGCCAGCAGCCCTATTACTAGCGGGAGCGGCGGTACGCAGTATTTT. Protein sequence: CASSPITSGSGGTQYF.